This entry lists 16 T cell receptor beta chains sequenced from one sample in a study of cytomegalovirus exposure and HLA in healthy donors. Use of 60 Vbeta and 13 Jbeta primers characterized the PCR. Data came from immunoSEQ multiplex PCR; TCRdb stores just in-frame clones and leaves some out. The sample contains roughly 120,000 clones, approximately 80% of which appear only once. Sequences were obtained from PBMCs. All receptors derive from a man aged 40-49 years in good health and CMV-seronegative.

This clone was recorded a few times. The rearrangement uses TRBV7-9 and TRBJ2-7; a possible D gene is TRBD2 (6 bases). Trimming removed 1 base at V and 2 bases at J, with 9 bases between. The CDR3 has 14 amino acids. Germline CDR1 is SEHNR and CDR2 is FQNEAQ (reference sequence). The CDR3 reads CASSLGIAAYEQYF. CDR3 in DNA: TGTGCCAGCAGCTTAGGAATAGCGGCCTACGAGCAGTACTTC.

This chain joins TRBV19 and TRBJ1-6, with TRBD1 as a possible D gene (5 bases). Germline values: CDR1 LNHDA, CDR2 SQIVND (reference sequence). CDR3 length: 14 amino acids. Trimming removed 5 bases at V and 7 bases at J, with 12 bases between. The DNA for the CDR3 is TGTGCCAGTAGTGTTACAGGAGAGAATTCACCCCTCCACTTT. It translates to CASSVTGENSPLHF.

The table lists this clone with a few counts. V is TRBV6-6 and J is TRBJ1-2, with D unresolved. The CDR3 covers 15 residues. CDR1 MNHNY and CDR2 SVGAGI come from the germline V gene (reference sequence). Trimming left V 7 bases short and J 2 bases short, with 17 bases between. The chain's CDR3 is CASILREPTNYGYTF. The CDR3 region has the DNA TGTGCCAGCATTCTTCGGGAACCAACGAACTATGGCTACACCTTC.

The chain combines TRBV9 with TRBJ2-5; D is possibly TRBD2 (5 bases). The CDR3 totals 14 residues. Trimming took 1 base from V and 4 from J, leaving 11 bases between them. Looked up from germline, CDR1 is SGDLS and CDR2 is YYNGEE. For the CDR3, the DNA is TGTGCCAGCAGCGTATTTTTGGACTCAGAGACCCAGTACTTC. Translating it yields CASSVFLDSETQYF.

J is TRBJ1-3 and V is TRBV18; D is perhaps TRBD1 (6 bases). Trimming pared 3 bases from V and 3 bases from J, leaving 21 bases between. This CDR3 has 18 residues. Looked up from germline, CDR1 is KGHSH and CDR2 is LQKENI. The CDR3 protein is CASSPTFRTGSIGNTIYF. CDR3 nucleotides: TGTGCCAGCTCACCCACATTTCGAACAGGGTCGATTGGAAACACCATATATTTT.

The chain combines TRBV6-5 with TRBJ1-2, with D possibly matching TRBD1 (6 bases). CDR1 MNHEY and CDR2 SVGAGI come from the germline V gene. This CDR3 contains 13 residues. Trimming removed 0 bases from V and 7 bases from J, with 9 bases in between. The CDR3 region has the DNA TGTGCCAGCAGTTACTCGCAGGGGTCTGGCTACACCTTC. It translates to CASSYSQGSGYTF.

V and J are TRBV9 and TRBJ1-2, with D possibly TRBD1 on 5 matching bases. The CDR3 covers 17 residues. Germline values: CDR1 SGDLS, CDR2 YYNGEE. The germline V and J ends were trimmed by 3 bases and 4 bases, with 22 bases remaining between them. CDR3 DNA: TGTGCCAGCAGCGCGCGGGACGGACCTCTGAGTGGCTATGGCTACACCTTC. Translating it yields CASSARDGPLSGYGYTF.

J is TRBJ1-6 and V is TRBV18; 7 positions match TRBD1. Per the germline V gene, CDR1 is KGHSH and CDR2 is LQKENI. The CDR3 runs 14 residues. Trimming removed 1 base from V and 9 bases from J; junction bases left unmatched: 3. Here the CDR3 reads CASSPQGAGSPLHF. In DNA form, the CDR3 reads TGTGCCAGCTCACCACAGGGGGCAGGTTCACCCCTCCACTTT.

The chain has TRBV27 and TRBJ1-2; D may be TRBD1 (6 bases). This CDR3 is 13 amino acids long. The V end lost 2 bases, the J end lost 7 bases, and 11 bases lay between the germline ends. Germline CDR1 and CDR2: MNHEY and SMNVEV (reference sequence). In nucleotides, the CDR3 is TGTGCCAGCAGTTTAATTGGGGGCTCTGGCTACACCTTC. It translates to CASSLIGGSGYTF.

The V and J genes are TRBV5-1 and TRBJ2-6; tentatively, D is TRBD1 (5 bases). Trimming removed 5 bases at V and 2 bases at J, with 14 bases between. In germline, CDR1 is SGHRS, CDR2 YFSETQ. The CDR3 has 16 residues. CDR3 bases: TGCGCCAGCAGTCGTGAACCAGGGACTGGGGCCAACGTCCTGACTTTC. This codes for CASSREPGTGANVLTF.

The rearrangement links TRBV6-5 to TRBJ1-5; 9 nucleotides match TRBD1. The germline gives CDR1 MNHEY, CDR2 SVGAGI. This CDR3 has 14 amino acids. V shed 7 bases and J 5 bases; nucleotides not matched to a gene: 6. The CDR3 nucleotides are TGTGCCAGCATGCGGACAGGGGAATATCAGCCCCAGCATTTT. Translating it yields CASMRTGEYQPQHF.

There are a few counts of this clone. The rearrangement links TRBV29-1 to TRBJ1-1, with D unclear. The CDR3 loop spans 13 amino acids. Trimming stripped 0 bases from V and 3 bases from J, with 8 bases between. In germline, CDR1 is SQVTM, CDR2 ANQGSEA. CDR3 in amino acids: CSVEDQADTEAFF. The CDR3 DNA follows: TGCAGCGTTGAAGATCAGGCAGACACTGAAGCTTTCTTT.

The chain recombines TRBV11-2 with TRBJ2-6, with a possible D match to TRBD2 (7 bases). Germline-derived CDR1 and CDR2 are SGHAT and FQNNGV. The CDR3 is made up of 18 amino acids. V dropped 3 bases and J dropped 0 bases, with 15 bases sitting between them. CDR3 protein: CASSLGGARFSGANVLTF. In DNA form, the CDR3 reads TGTGCCAGCAGCTTGGGGGGGGCTCGCTTCTCTGGGGCCAACGTCCTGACTTTC.

This sequence joins TRBV21-1 and TRBJ2-3; TRBD2 is the table's D call, not checked against the DNA. TRBV21-1 is flagged as a pseudogene. The length of the CDR3 is 15 residues. The CDR3 region is CASSTQGGAADTQYF. CDR3 DNA: TGTGCCAGCAGTACCCAAGGGGGGGCAGCAGATACGCAGTATTTT.

This chain connects TRBV18 to TRBJ1-6; TRBD1 might be the D (5 bases). Germline CDR1 reads KGHSH; CDR2 reads LQKENI. This CDR3 region has 17 residues. Trimming pared 6 bases from V and 9 bases from J, leaving 24 bases between. The CDR3 nucleotides read TGTGCCAGCTCCCCGTCTGTATACAGGTTCCCGGCTTCACCCCTCCACTTT. Translation: CASSPSVYRFPASPLHF.

V and J are TRBV27 and TRBJ1-3; a possible D gene is TRBD1 (5 bases). The germline V gene has CDR1 MNHEY and CDR2 SMNVEV (reference sequence). Trimming took off 2 bases at V and 4 bases at J, with 12 bases between the two ends. The CDR3 runs to 15 residues. The chain's CDR3 is CASSLVAGPGNTIYF. CDR3 DNA sequence: TGTGCCAGCAGTTTAGTGGCAGGGCCAGGAAACACCATATATTTT.